Presented here are 27 T cell receptor beta chains from one specimen sequenced in a study of vaccination and CD4 T cells after COVID-19. Antigen specificity for these receptors is unknown. At the Johns Hopkins FTIC core, DNA taken from cultured CD4+ T cells was sequenced by way of the Oncomine TCR Beta short-read assay. One entry per CDR3 protein, called by TCRdb with MiXCR from the PCR reads. The table shows tens of thousands of distinct CDR3 sequences, with about 45% occurring only once. Treatment described: approximately nine-day PBMC culture with coronavirus spike peptide pools or control peptides (ViraFEST assay). Sequenced input: CD4+ T cells from blood, cultured in vitro. Source of these receptors: a human donor who had recovered from COVID-19.

This clonotype was recorded once. This chain uses TRBV5-4 with TRBJ2-3; D is unresolved. Germline values: CDR1 SGHNT, CDR2 YYREEE (reference sequence). The germline V and J ends were trimmed by 7 bases and 3 bases, with 6 bases remaining between them. This CDR3 contains 11 residues. The CDR3 sequence: CASGTTDTQYF. CDR3 coding DNA: TGTGCCAGCGGTACAACAGATACGCAGTATTTT.

This clonotype was observed a few times. This chain connects TRBV20-1 to TRBJ1-5, with D unresolved. In germline, CDR1 is DFQATT, CDR2 SNEGSKA (reference sequence). The CDR3 length is 12 residues. Trimming took 1 base from V and 0 from J, leaving 1 base between them. The DNA of the CDR3 is TGCAGTGCTAGAGTTAGCAATCAGCCCCAGCATTTT. Protein sequence: CSARVSNQPQHF.

The chain is built from TRBV27 and TRBJ1-5; TRBD1 matches 8 bases. The CDR3 loop spans 14 amino acids. Trimming cost V 4 bases and J 3 bases; bases outside gene matches: 2. Germline CDR1 MNHEY, CDR2 SMNVEV (reference sequence). CDR3 bases: TGTGCCAGCAGTTCAGGGGGCGTCAATCAGCCCCAGCATTTT. Translating it yields CASSSGGVNQPQHF.

This clonotype has more than one count but fewer than ten. J is TRBJ2-7 and V is TRBV2; 7 nucleotides agree with TRBD1. The CDR3 spans 13 residues. With V trimmed by 7 bases and J by 4 bases, 7 bases remained unmatched. Germline CDR1 and CDR2: SNHLY and FYNNEI. CDR3 protein: CASTRDREYEQYF. CDR3 DNA sequence: TGTGCCAGCACACGGGACAGAGAGTACGAGCAGTACTTC.

The V and J genes are TRBV5-1 and TRBJ2-1; 7 positions match TRBD2. CDR3 size: 17 residues. The germline V gene encodes CDR1 SGHRS and CDR2 YFSETQ. Germline trimming cut 3 bases from V and 0 bases from J; bases unmatched to any gene: 9. The CDR3 DNA reads TGCGCCAGCAGCTATTCCCCCGGGGGGAACTCCTACAATGAGCAGTTCTTC. Translation: CASSYSPGGNSYNEQFF.

The chain links TRBV9 to TRBJ2-7; D gene ambiguous. The V end was cut by 3 bases, the J end by 3 bases, with 13 bases between. CDR1 is SGDLS, CDR2 YYNGEE, per germline. This CDR3 is 14 amino acids long. The CDR3 here is CASSAVGTSYEQYF. In nucleotides, the CDR3 is TGTGCCAGCAGCGCCGTGGGCACGAGCTACGAGCAGTACTTC.

The chain links TRBV12-3 or TRBV12-4 to TRBJ1-3; D is unclear. The ends were cut back, 5 bases at V and 9 bases at J, with 8 bases in the middle. This CDR3 has 11 residues. CDR3: CASSLLGTIYF. Here the CDR3 DNA reads TGTGCCAGCAGTCTCCTCGGCACCATATATTTT.

This rearrangement joins TRBV28 to TRBJ2-2; D unclear. Germline assignment: CDR1 MDHEN and CDR2 SYDVKM. CDR3 size: 13 residues. Deletions cut 5 bases from V and 4 bases from J, with 8 bases between. The CDR3 bases are TGTGCCAGCAGTAGTGACACCACCGGGGAGCTGTTTTTT. This translates into CASSSDTTGELFF.

V and J are TRBV20-1 and TRBJ1-5; D call uncertain. Between the trimmed V and J ends, which lost 5 bases and 5 bases, there was a span of 4 bases. The CDR3 runs 10 residues. Germline V CDR1 and CDR2: DFQATT, SNEGSKA (reference sequence). CDR3 protein: CSAGYQPQHF. As DNA, the CDR3 is TGCAGTGCTGGTTATCAGCCCCAGCATTTT.

This clonotype was observed a handful of times. The chain employs TRBV7-9 and TRBJ1-2, with D possibly being TRBD1 (6 bases). This CDR3 spans 15 amino acids. V was clipped by 3 bases and J by 6 bases, with 17 bases between them. Germline values: CDR1 SEHNR, CDR2 FQNEAQ (reference sequence). CDR3 coding DNA: TGTGCCAGCAGCTTGGAAGGGGTGTGGGGGCATGGCTACACCTTC. Translating gives CASSLEGVWGHGYTF.

The V and J genes are TRBV27 and TRBJ2-7, with TRBD1 matching 8 bases. CDR1 and CDR2 (germline): MNHEY, SMNVEV (reference sequence). The CDR3 loop spans 13 amino acids. The V segment lost 3 bases and the J segment 3 bases; nucleotides outside the gene matches: 1. CDR3 amino acids: CASSFDRGYEQYF. CDR3 nucleotide sequence: TGTGCCAGCAGTTTTGACAGGGGCTACGAGCAGTACTTC.

By frequency in the sample, this clonotype is medium-sized (0.01 to 0.1%). The chain joins TRBV7-9 to TRBJ1-6; a possible D gene is TRBD1 (5 bases). CDR1 is SEHNR, CDR2 FQNEAQ, per germline (reference sequence). The V end lost 1 base, the J end lost 7 bases, and 11 bases lay between the germline ends. There are 15 residues in the CDR3. The CDR3 spells CASSLVAGPNSPLHF. CDR3 coding DNA: TGTGCCAGCAGCTTAGTGGCAGGGCCCAATTCACCCCTCCACTTT.

The count of this clonotype is one. This sequence joins TRBV24-1 and TRBJ2-2; D is unclear. The CDR3 length is 12 residues. CDR1 is KGHDR, CDR2 SFDVKD, per germline. V lost 8 bases, J lost 4 bases, and 7 bases lay in between. As DNA, the CDR3 is TGTGCCACCAAGTCGGCCACCGGGGAGCTGTTTTTT. It encodes CATKSATGELFF.

The gene calls are TRBV28 and TRBJ2-4, with 8 nucleotides matching TRBD1. The germline V gene has CDR1 MDHEN and CDR2 SYDVKM. With 6 bases clipped from V and 8 bases from J, the junction kept 6 bases outside the gene matches. The CDR3 has 13 residues. DNA for the CDR3: TGTGCCAGCAGCCGGACAGGGTTGGACATTCAGTACTTC. This encodes CASSRTGLDIQYF.

The chain links TRBV6-1 to TRBJ1-1, with TRBD1 matching over 8 bases. Germline V gene data show CDR1 as MNHNS and CDR2 as SASEGT. J gave up 5 bases and V 5 bases, and 10 bases lay outside the gene matches. The CDR3 is 15 residues long. CDR3 bases: TGTGCCAGCAGTCAGAAACAGGGGGGAGTAACTGAAGCTTTCTTT. This sequence encodes CASSQKQGGVTEAFF.

V gene TRBV24-1 combines with J gene TRBJ2-1, with no clear D. Trimming removed 9 bases at V and 6 bases at J, with 8 bases between. The CDR3 spans 11 residues. The V gene's germline CDR1 is KGHDR and CDR2 SFDVKD. The CDR3 sequence is CATGVGNEQFF. CDR3 DNA sequence: TGTGCCACCGGAGTAGGCAATGAGCAGTTCTTC.

This chain connects TRBV6-2 or TRBV6-3 to TRBJ2-7; 8 bases align to TRBD1. CDR3 size: 12 residues. The junction had 4 bases not matched to a gene; V was cut back by 8 bases and J by 4 bases. The germline V gene encodes CDR1 MNHEY and CDR2 SVGEGT. The CDR3 is CASGDRLYEQYF. The CDR3 DNA sequence: TGTGCCAGCGGGGACAGGCTGTACGAGCAGTACTTC.

This clonotype was counted a few times. V usage is TRBV7-9 and J usage is TRBJ1-4; unclear D gene. Germline CDR1 is SEHNR and CDR2 is FQNEAQ (reference sequence). Trimming took off 5 bases at V and 6 bases at J, with 7 bases between the two ends. The CDR3 covers 12 residues. CDR3 residues: CASSPLDEKLFF. The CDR3 DNA reads as TGTGCCAGCAGCCCCTTGGATGAAAAACTGTTTTTT.

The J gene is TRBJ2-7, the V gene TRBV6-2 or TRBV6-3; 11 bases are a match to TRBD2. The length of the CDR3 is 14 residues. The germline V gene encodes CDR1 MNHEY and CDR2 SVGEGT. The junction had 10 bases not matched to a gene; V was cut back by 8 bases and J by 7 bases. CDR3 residues: CASGSRWTSGEQYF. CDR3 sequence (DNA): TGTGCCAGCGGCTCCCGCTGGACTAGCGGGGAGCAGTACTTC.

The V and J genes are TRBV18 and TRBJ2-7; 8 nucleotides agree with TRBD1. In germline, CDR1 is KGHSH, CDR2 LQKENI. V was pared by 3 bases and J by 2 bases, with 9 bases of the junction left unmatched. The CDR3 totals 16 residues. The CDR3 spells CASSPTDRALTYEQYF. The CDR3 coding sequence is TGTGCCAGCTCACCCACGGACAGGGCGCTTACCTACGAGCAGTACTTC. Drawing the rest from reference TRBV18 and TRBJ2-7, the complete variable domain is NAGVMQNPRHLVRRRGQEARLRCSPMKGHSHVYWYRQLPEEGLKFMVYLQKENIIDESGMPKERFSAEFPKEGPSILRIQQVVRGDSAAYFCASSPTDRALTYEQYFGPGTRLTVT.

This clonotype was seen only a few times. The CDR3 nucleotides read TGTGCCAGTAGTGGGTCGGCCAGGGCCACTGAAGCTTTCTTT. As protein: CASSGSARATEAFF. The chain recombines TRBV19 with TRBJ1-1; possible D gene TRBD1, 5 bases. The V and J ends lost 5 bases and 4 bases respectively, with 14 bases between them. The CDR3 loop spans 14 amino acids. Germline V gene data show CDR1 as LNHDA and CDR2 as SQIVND (reference sequence).

The rearrangement links TRBV20-1 to TRBJ2-5; TRBD2 matches 12 bases. The J segment lost 5 bases and the V segment lost 6 bases, leaving 1 base of the junction unmatched. The germline gives CDR1 DFQATT, CDR2 SNEGSKA (reference sequence). The CDR3 spans 12 residues. CDR3 amino acids: CSAGLAGETQYF. CDR3 nucleotide sequence: TGCAGTGCCGGACTAGCGGGGGAGACCCAGTACTTC.

This clonotype is a singleton in its sample. This sequence joins TRBV11-2 and TRBJ2-5; TRBD2 matches at 7 bases. V dropped 2 bases and J dropped 4; count of bases not matched to a gene: 1. Looked up from germline, CDR1 is SGHAT and CDR2 is FQNNGV. This CDR3 is built from 13 residues. The CDR3 bases are TGTGCCAGCAGCTTATCGGGAGGAGAGACCCAGTACTTC. It codes for CASSLSGGETQYF.

This chain uses TRBV7-6 with TRBJ2-1, with TRBD1 identical over 7 bases. CDR3 length: 15 amino acids. V lost 5 bases to trimming and J lost 2 bases; unmatched junction nucleotides: 6. The germline gives CDR1 SGHVS, CDR2 FNYEAQ. Written as DNA, the CDR3 is TGTGCCAGCAGCCCCCGACAGGGAGCCTACAATGAGCAGTTCTTC. The encoded protein is CASSPRQGAYNEQFF.

This clonotype was seen only a few times. This chain connects TRBV21-1 to TRBJ1-4; the tabulated D call, TRBD1, remains unverified against the DNA. TRBV21-1 constitutes a pseudogene. The CDR3 length is 15 residues. The CDR3, as DNA: TGTGCCAGGCGAGGGGGCGAAGCAACTAATGAAAAACTGTTTTTT. Its protein is CARRGGEATNEKLFF.

This chain uses TRBV19 with TRBJ2-3, with 13 bases fitting TRBD2. The CDR3 consists of 16 residues. V gave up 0 bases and J gave up 8 bases; unmatched junction bases: 5. Looked up from germline, CDR1 is LNHDA and CDR2 is SQIVND (reference sequence). CDR3 region: CASSIDRLAGGGTQYF. CDR3 sequence (DNA): TGTGCCAGTAGTATAGATAGACTAGCGGGAGGCGGTACGCAGTATTTT. Variable domain in full (rest from reference TRBV19 and TRBJ2-3): DGGITQSPKYLFRKEGQNVTLSCEQNLNHDAMYWYRQDPGQGLRLIYYSQIVNDFQKGDIAEGYSVSREKKESFPLTVTSAQKNPTAFYLCASSIDRLAGGGTQYFGPGTRLTVL.

The chain recombines TRBV28 with TRBJ1-5; tentative D call: TRBD1 (6 bases). V was clipped by 5 bases and J by 3 bases, with 23 bases between them. CDR1 is MDHEN, CDR2 SYDVKM, per germline. The CDR3 sequence is 18 residues long. CDR3 DNA sequence: TGTGCCAGCAGTCCGCCGTGGGTGACTGGGGGACACAATCAGCCCCAGCATTTT. Encoded protein: CASSPPWVTGGHNQPQHF.